The 23 T cell receptor beta chains reported below all come from one sample, sequenced in a study of T cell responses to AZD1222 COVID-19 vaccine. The method was immunoSEQ multiplex PCR; TCRdb's version includes in-frame clones alone and lacks a portion of them. The table includes approximately 110,000 clones, under 95% detected once. Sequencing used peripheral blood, obtained on day 0 of AZD1222 vaccination. The source of these receptors is an adult in good health.

This chain connects TRBV5-5 to TRBJ1-2; 10 bases are shared with TRBD1. Trimming removed 0 bases from V and 10 bases from J; junction bases left unmatched: 6. There are 14 residues in the CDR3. Germline CDR1 is SGHKS and CDR2 is YYEKEE (reference sequence). Written as DNA, the CDR3 is TGTGCCAGCAGCTTGGAAGGGACAGGGGTAGTCTACACCTTC. Its protein product is CASSLEGTGVVYTF.

The gene calls are TRBV10-3 and TRBJ2-1; 9 nucleotides match TRBD2. V was clipped by 0 bases and J by 9 bases; unmatched bases: 6. This CDR3 region has 15 residues. Germline V gene sequence: CDR1 ENHRY, CDR2 SYGVKD. For the CDR3, the DNA is TGTGCCATCAGTGAGTCGGCGGGGGGGCCTTTTGAGCAGTTCTTC. Translation gives CAISESAGGPFEQFF.

This rearrangement joins TRBV7-2 to TRBJ1-2; D is undetermined. The CDR3 has 14 residues. The ends were cut back, 0 bases at V and 5 bases at J, with 10 bases in the middle. The germline V gene has CDR1 SGHTA and CDR2 FQGNSA. The CDR3 nucleotides are TGTGCCAGCAGCTTAGCAAGGGAAGGGTATGGCTACACCTTC. It yields the protein CASSLAREGYGYTF.

The chain has TRBV6-5 and TRBJ2-3; 12 bases fit TRBD2. The CDR3 has 14 amino acids. V gave up 6 bases and J gave up 5 bases; unmatched junction bases: 3. Looked up from germline, CDR1 is MNHEY and CDR2 is SVGAGI. Written as DNA, the CDR3 is TGTGCCAGCAGGAGACTAGCGGGAGAAGATACGCAGTATTTT. Translated: CASRRLAGEDTQYF.

V and J are TRBV6-2 or TRBV6-3 and TRBJ2-5; the D gene is possibly TRBD1 (5 bases). CDR3 length: 12 amino acids. Germline V gives CDR1 MNHEY, CDR2 SVGEGT. Between the trimmed V and J ends, which lost 6 bases and 4 bases, there was a span of 9 bases. DNA of the CDR3: TGTGCCAGCAGCCCGCAGGGAGAGACCCAGTACTTC. Its protein product is CASSPQGETQYF.

The genes are TRBV19 and TRBJ1-5, with D tentatively TRBD1 (6 bases). Trimming took 5 bases from V and 3 from J, leaving 11 bases between them. Germline V gene sequence: CDR1 LNHDA, CDR2 SQIVND (reference sequence). The length of the CDR3 is 14 residues. The CDR3 loop is CASSFGQFNQPQHF. CDR3 in DNA: TGTGCCAGTAGTTTTGGACAGTTCAATCAGCCCCAGCATTTT.

The chain links TRBV2 to TRBJ2-1; TRBD1 matches at 9 bases. The germline V gene encodes CDR1 SNHLY and CDR2 FYNNEI. Trimming cost V 6 bases and J 4 bases; bases outside gene matches: 7. The CDR3 is 15 amino acids. CDR3 coding DNA: TGTGCCAGCAGCCAGGACAGGGGAGGATACAATGAGCAGTTCTTC. It is translated as CASSQDRGGYNEQFF.

The genes are TRBV19 and TRBJ1-1, with a possible D match to TRBD1 (5 bases). Per germline, CDR1 LNHDA and CDR2 SQIVND (reference sequence). CDR3 length: 14 amino acids. Trimming removed 5 bases at V and 0 bases at J, with 10 bases between. The CDR3 DNA is TGTGCCAGTAGTGGGACGGGAGTGAACACTGAAGCTTTCTTT. Protein sequence: CASSGTGVNTEAFF.

J is TRBJ2-1 and V is TRBV27, with 8 bases that match TRBD2. Trimming removed 7 bases from V and 14 bases from J; junction bases left unmatched: 16. This CDR3 has 14 residues. CDR1 MNHEY and CDR2 SMNVEV come from the germline V gene (reference sequence). Written as DNA, the CDR3 is TGTGCCAGCAACGGGGGGTCTAGCGGGCGTAGGGAGTTCTTC. This translates into CASNGGSSGRREFF.

The chain joins TRBV5-5 to TRBJ1-2; D is ambiguous. V was pared by 4 bases and J by 2 bases, with 15 bases between. The CDR3 consists of 15 residues. Germline CDR1 reads SGHKS; CDR2 reads YYEKEE (reference sequence). The DNA for the CDR3 is TGTGCCAGCAGCCTCATCGGGGATCCCAACTATGGCTACACCTTC. This encodes CASSLIGDPNYGYTF.

This chain connects TRBV5-5 to TRBJ1-4; D possibly corresponds to TRBD1 (6 bases). V lost 3 bases, J lost 4 bases, and 10 bases lay in between. CDR3 size: 14 residues. Per the germline V gene, CDR1 is SGHKS and CDR2 is YYEKEE (reference sequence). The CDR3 DNA follows: TGTGCCAGCAGCTCGGGGGGCATTAATGAAAAACTGTTTTTT. Protein: CASSSGGINEKLFF.

This chain connects TRBV4-3 to TRBJ2-7, with D perhaps TRBD2 (6 bases). V shed 0 bases and J shed 2 bases, with 11 bases lying between them. In germline, CDR1 is LGHNA, CDR2 YSLEER. The CDR3 totals 15 residues. This chain's CDR3 is CASSQDPSAAYEQYF. CDR3 bases: TGCGCCAGCAGCCAAGATCCTAGCGCAGCCTACGAGCAGTACTTC.

The rearrangement joins TRBV7-8 to TRBJ1-1, with D perhaps matching TRBD1 (6 bases). The CDR3 is made up of 14 amino acids. Deletions cut 5 bases from V and 3 bases from J, with 13 bases between. Germline values: CDR1 SGHVS, CDR2 FQNEAQ. CDR3 amino acids: CASSQGFQYTEAFF. DNA for the CDR3: TGTGCCAGCAGCCAGGGGTTCCAGTACACTGAAGCTTTCTTT. The whole variable domain, filled in from reference TRBV7-8 and TRBJ1-1, reads GAGVSQSPRYKVAKRGQDVALRCDPISGHVSLFWYQQALGQGPEFLTYFQNEAQLDKSGLPSDRFFAERPEGSVSTLKIQRTQQEDSAVYLCASSQGFQYTEAFFGQGTRLTVV.

The chain combines TRBV4-3 with TRBJ2-7; 9 bases match TRBD2. Germline assignment: CDR1 LGHNA and CDR2 YSLEER. The CDR3 extends over 17 amino acids. After removal of 1 base from V and 4 bases from J, the junction contained 11 bases not matched to a gene. The CDR3 here is CASSQVVWGGGAYEQYF. CDR3 coding DNA: TGCGCCAGCAGCCAAGTTGTTTGGGGCGGGGGGGCTTACGAGCAGTACTTC.

This chain uses TRBV5-1 with TRBJ2-7; D may be TRBD2 (6 bases). V shed 4 bases and J shed 0 bases, with 14 bases lying between them. The CDR3 runs 15 residues. Germline V gene data show CDR1 as SGHRS and CDR2 as YFSETQ. CDR3 in amino acids: CASSVLTSSSYEQYF. CDR3 in DNA: TGCGCCAGCAGCGTACTCACTAGCTCCTCCTACGAGCAGTACTTC.

The rearrangement joins TRBV4-3 to TRBJ1-2, with D possibly being TRBD1 (6 bases). V was pared by 4 bases and J by 8 bases, with 17 bases between. CDR1 is LGHNA, CDR2 YSLEER, per germline. The CDR3 consists of 14 residues. The CDR3 reads CASSRIEGGRGYTF. The DNA for the CDR3 is TGCGCCAGCAGCCGTATCGAAGGGGGACGCGGCTACACCTTC.

The V call is TRBV24-1, the J call TRBJ2-1, with 14 bases that match TRBD2. The length of the CDR3 is 13 residues. Germline V CDR1 and CDR2: KGHDR, SFDVKD. V trimming: 9 bases; J trimming: 8 bases; junction bases outside the gene matches: 2. CDR3 sequence: CATGTSGGYEQFF. In nucleotides, the CDR3 is TGTGCCACCGGGACTAGCGGGGGCTATGAGCAGTTCTTC.

The chain carries TRBV12-3 or TRBV12-4 and TRBJ1-1; tentatively, D is TRBD1 (6 bases). With 7 bases removed from V and 4 bases from J, the gap between germline ends came to 13 bases. The CDR3 spans 13 residues. The CDR3 sequence: CASIPTGFTEAFF. In nucleotides, the CDR3 is TGTGCCAGCATCCCGACAGGCTTCACTGAAGCTTTCTTT.

V is TRBV4-2 and J is TRBJ2-1; no firm D call. CDR1 is LGHNA and CDR2 is YNFKEQ in the germline V gene. V gave up 4 bases and J gave up 0 bases, with 13 bases separating them. This CDR3 region has 16 residues. In DNA form, the CDR3 reads TGTGCCAGCAGCCTGGAGTCCCCGAGCTCCTACAATGAGCAGTTCTTC. Its translation: CASSLESPSSYNEQFF.

The count of this clone is one. The J gene is TRBJ2-2, the V gene TRBV28; no reliable D call. Germline lookup yields CDR1 MDHEN and CDR2 SYDVKM. V gave up 2 bases and J gave up 3 bases, with 4 bases separating them. The CDR3 runs to 13 residues. The CDR3 DNA reads as TGTGCCAGCAGTTTAGCGTACACCGGGGAGCTGTTTTTT. It codes for CASSLAYTGELFF.

A few counts support this clone. Written as DNA, the CDR3 is TGTGCCAGCAGCCAAGAATCTAGAGACTATGGCTACACCTTC. As protein: CASSQESRDYGYTF. The V call is TRBV4-2, the J call TRBJ1-2; D remains ambiguous. Trimming left V 0 bases short and J 3 bases short, with 8 bases between. The germline gives CDR1 LGHNA, CDR2 YNFKEQ. The length of the CDR3 is 14 residues.

The chain uses TRBV28 and TRBJ1-2; D is uncertain. This CDR3 is built from 13 residues. V lost 7 bases to trimming and J lost 2 bases, with 11 bases between them. Germline V gene sequence: CDR1 MDHEN, CDR2 SYDVKM. The CDR3 DNA sequence: TGTGCCAGCAAGTTAGAGGAGAACTATGGCTACACCTTC. Its protein product is CASKLEENYGYTF.

The V gene is TRBV19, the J gene TRBJ1-1; D may be TRBD1 (5 bases). Germline values: CDR1 LNHDA, CDR2 SQIVND (reference sequence). V lost 1 base to trimming and J lost 1 base, with 10 bases between them. CDR3 size: 15 residues. As DNA, the CDR3 is TGTGCCAGTAGTATAGCAGGGACCCCGAACACTGAAGCTTTCTTT. It yields the protein CASSIAGTPNTEAFF.